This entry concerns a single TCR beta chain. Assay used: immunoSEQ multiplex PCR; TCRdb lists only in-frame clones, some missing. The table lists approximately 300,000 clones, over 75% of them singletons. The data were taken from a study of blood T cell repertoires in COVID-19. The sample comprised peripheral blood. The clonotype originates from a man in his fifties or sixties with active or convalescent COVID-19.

The CDR3 coding sequence is TGTGCCAGCAGCCAAACGTCTGGACAGGGGGACTATGGCTACACCTTC. Its translation is CASSQTSGQGDYGYTF. J is TRBJ1-2 and V is TRBV4-2, with 10 bases fitting TRBD1. This CDR3 comprises 16 residues. Per germline, CDR1 LGHNA and CDR2 YNFKEQ. V shed 2 bases and J 3 bases; nucleotides not matched to a gene: 6.